This TCR beta chain was observed in a study of blood T cell repertoires in COVID-19. Overall study context: Samples came from the United States, Italy and Spain, spanning acute and convalescent COVID-19.

The CDR3 runs 15 residues. With 2 bases clipped from V and 2 bases from J, the junction kept 5 bases outside the gene matches. CDR1 is GTSNPN, CDR2 SVGIG, per germline (reference sequence). Generated by immunoSEQ multiplex PCR, the TCRdb table keeps only in-frame clones and is missing some. The repertoire includes 100,000 or so clones, 80% to 95% of them detected once, and 3.5% to 4.5% sits in the top ten. The chain is built from TRBV30 and TRBJ1-4; 7 bases match TRBD1. The specimen was peripheral blood. The clonotype was recovered from a man aged 18 to 30 with acute or convalescent COVID-19. CDR3 nucleotide sequence: TGTGCCTGGAGTCGAGGGGGCGCGACTAATGAAAAACTGTTTTTT. Residues: CAWSRGGATNEKLFF.